A single sample gave rise to the 14 T cell receptor beta chains below, sequenced in a study of T cell responses to AZD1222 COVID-19 vaccine. This table comes from immunoSEQ multiplex PCR, and its TCRdb copy is limited to in-frame clones, with some not included. The sample records about 130,000 clones, about four fifths being singletons. Sequences were derived from peripheral blood, sampled on day 0 of AZD1222 vaccination. The receptors were sampled from an adult in good health.

This clone was seen only once. The chain employs TRBV28 and TRBJ1-2, with a weak D call TRBD1 (6 bases). The CDR3 runs to 13 residues. Trimming took 6 bases from V and 2 from J, leaving 10 bases between them. Germline CDR1 is MDHEN and CDR2 is SYDVKM. The CDR3 spells CASSLTGNYGYTF. As DNA, the CDR3 is TGTGCCAGCAGCCTCACAGGGAACTATGGCTACACCTTC.

J is TRBJ2-3 and V is TRBV7-9; D remains unclear. The CDR3 runs 14 residues. V shed 7 bases and J shed 2 bases, with 13 bases lying between them. Germline lookup yields CDR1 SEHNR and CDR2 FQNEAQ (reference sequence). CDR3 loop: CASNTYGYTDTQYF. The CDR3 DNA reads TGTGCCAGCAACACTTATGGGTACACAGATACGCAGTATTTT.

V and J are TRBV18 and TRBJ2-5; tentatively, D is TRBD1 or TRBD2 (5 bases each). CDR1 KGHSH and CDR2 LQKENI come from the germline V gene. This CDR3 contains 14 residues. Trimming shortened V by 3 bases and J by 9 bases, and 17 bases separated the two germline ends. CDR3 DNA sequence: TGTGCCAGCTCACCCTACAGGCTAGCATCGCCCCAGTACTTC. It specifies CASSPYRLASPQYF.

J is TRBJ1-1 and V is TRBV5-4; 7 bases align to TRBD1. Germline V lookup: CDR1 SGHNT, CDR2 YYREEE (reference sequence). J was trimmed by 1 base and V by 2 bases; bases with no gene match: 8. CDR3 size: 16 residues. The CDR3 DNA is TGTGCCAGCAGCTTATCAAACAGGGGTGGGAACACTGAAGCTTTCTTT. Translation: CASSLSNRGGNTEAFF.

V and J are TRBV5-5 and TRBJ2-7; D is possibly TRBD2 (5 bases). The CDR3 contains 13 residues. Germline CDR1 reads SGHKS; CDR2 reads YYEKEE (reference sequence). Deletions cut 1 base from V and 3 bases from J, with 8 bases between. The CDR3 nucleotides read TGTGCCAGCAGCTTGTTGGGAGACTACGAGCAGTACTTC. This sequence encodes CASSLLGDYEQYF.

This chain joins TRBV3-1 (or the pseudogene TRBV3-2) and TRBJ2-1; TRBD1 matches 10 bases. The V and J ends lost 1 base and 10 bases, in that order; junction bases with no gene match: 7. The CDR3 runs 15 residues. Germline lookup yields CDR1 LGHDT and CDR2 YNNKEL (reference sequence). CDR3 protein: CASSQVLRDRGEQFF. CDR3 nucleotides: TGTGCCAGCAGCCAAGTGCTCCGGGACAGGGGCGAGCAGTTCTTC.

J is TRBJ1-2 and V is TRBV12-3 or TRBV12-4; D is undetermined. The length of the CDR3 is 11 residues. V lost 6 bases to trimming and J lost 4 bases, with 6 bases between them. Written as DNA, the CDR3 is TGTGCCAGCAGGGGCTCCTATGGCTACACCTTC. This sequence encodes CASRGSYGYTF.

This clone was seen a handful of times. This chain uses TRBV2 with TRBJ1-1; possible D gene TRBD1, 5 bases. The germline V and J ends were trimmed by 2 bases and 4 bases, with 14 bases remaining between them. Germline CDR1 SNHLY, CDR2 FYNNEI. CDR3 length: 15 amino acids. Written as DNA, the CDR3 is TGTGCCAGCAGTGAATATACAGGTGTAATCACTGAAGCTTTCTTT. Translation gives CASSEYTGVITEAFF.

This sequence joins TRBV6-1 and TRBJ2-1; TRBD1 aligns across 9 bases. J gave up 3 bases and V 1 base, and 1 base lay outside the gene matches. The CDR3 loop spans 15 amino acids. Germline V gene lookup returns CDR1 MNHNS and CDR2 SASEGT. The CDR3 DNA reads as TGTGCCAGCAGTGAAGAGACAGGGGGCTACAATGAGCAGTTCTTC. It specifies CASSEETGGYNEQFF.

The chain employs TRBV25-1 and TRBJ1-1; D call uncertain. There are 12 residues in the CDR3. Germline loops: CDR1 MGHDK, CDR2 SYGVNS. Trimming left V 3 bases short and J 0 bases short, with 2 bases between. Here the CDR3 reads CASSELNTEAFF. CDR3 in DNA: TGTGCCAGCAGTGAGTTGAACACTGAAGCTTTCTTT.

This chain links TRBV28 with TRBJ1-1; D call uncertain. Trimming left V 5 bases short and J 0 bases short, with 7 bases between. CDR3 length: 13 residues. Germline-derived CDR1 and CDR2 are MDHEN and SYDVKM. The chain's CDR3 is CASSVSLNTEAFF. CDR3 nucleotide sequence: TGTGCCAGCAGTGTGAGTCTGAACACTGAAGCTTTCTTT. Looking up the rest from reference TRBV28 and TRBJ1-1 gives the full variable domain: DVKVTQSSRYLVKRTGEKVFLECVQDMDHENMFWYRQDPGLGLRLIYFSYDVKMKEKGDIPEGYSVSREKKERFSLILESASTNQTSMYLCASSVSLNTEAFFGQGTRLTVV.

The chain uses TRBV30 and TRBJ1-4; D call uncertain. Between the trimmed V and J ends, which lost 4 bases and 5 bases, there was a span of 17 bases. Germline V gene data show CDR1 as GTSNPN and CDR2 as SVGIG (reference sequence). The CDR3 extends over 15 amino acids. The CDR3 DNA is TGTGCCTGGACCAGACACCGGCCGGGGAATGAAAAACTGTTTTTT. Encoded protein: CAWTRHRPGNEKLFF. Combining the CDR3 with reference TRBV30 and TRBJ1-4 gives the whole variable domain SQTIHQWPATLVQPVGSPLSLECTVEGTSNPNLYWYRQAAGRGLQLLFYSVGIGQISSEVPQNLSASRPQDRQFILSSKKLLLSDSGFYLCAWTRHRPGNEKLFFGSGTQLSVL.

The chain carries TRBV6-1 and TRBJ1-1, with D unclear. Looked up from germline, CDR1 is MNHNS and CDR2 is SASEGT. CDR3 size: 13 residues. Trimming shortened V by 3 bases and J by 3 bases, and 8 bases separated the two germline ends. CDR3 amino acids: CASSDPLDTEAFF. Here the CDR3 DNA reads TGTGCCAGCAGTGATCCATTGGACACTGAAGCTTTCTTT.

The V gene is TRBV5-1, the J gene TRBJ1-1; no reliable D call. CDR3 size: 12 residues. Trimming removed 3 bases from V and 11 bases from J, with 14 bases in between. Germline V gives CDR1 SGHRS, CDR2 YFSETQ. The CDR3 reads CASSSPLTEAFF. Here the CDR3 DNA reads TGCGCCAGCAGCTCACCTCTGACGGAGGCTTTCTTT.